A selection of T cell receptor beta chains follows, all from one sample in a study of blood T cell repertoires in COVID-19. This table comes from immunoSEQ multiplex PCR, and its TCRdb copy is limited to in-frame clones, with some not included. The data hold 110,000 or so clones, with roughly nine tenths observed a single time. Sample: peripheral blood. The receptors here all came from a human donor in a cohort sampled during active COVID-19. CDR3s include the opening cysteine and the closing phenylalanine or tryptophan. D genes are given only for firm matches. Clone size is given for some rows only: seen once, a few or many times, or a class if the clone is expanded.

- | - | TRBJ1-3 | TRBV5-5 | CASKVTGTSGNTIYF | TGTGCCAGCAAGGTTACAGGGACCTCTGGAAACACCATATATTTT
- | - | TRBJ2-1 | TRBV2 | CASSNRGVYNEQFF | TGTGCCAGCAGCAACCGGGGAGTGTACAATGAGCAGTTCTTC
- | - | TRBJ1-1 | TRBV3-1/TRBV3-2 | CASSPSSTEAFF | TGTGCCAGCAGCCCTTCCTCGACTGAAGCTTTCTTT
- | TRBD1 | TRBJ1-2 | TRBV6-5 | CASSRQGNYGYTF | TGTGCCAGCAGTCGACAGGGGAACTATGGCTACACCTTC
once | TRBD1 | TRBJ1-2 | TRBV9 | CASSPAGTGVRYGYTF | TGTGCCAGCAGCCCCGCCGGGACAGGGGTTCGTTATGGCTACACCTTC
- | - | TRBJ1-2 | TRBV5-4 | CASSFGRGYTF | TGTGCCAGCAGCTTCGGTCGCGGCTACACCTTC
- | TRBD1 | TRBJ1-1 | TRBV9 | CASSVRDRAWSEAFF | TGTGCCAGCAGCGTCCGGGACAGGGCCTGGTCTGAAGCTTTCTTT
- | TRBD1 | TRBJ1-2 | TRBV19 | CASSGTGGGPTF | TGTGCCAGTAGTGGGACAGGGGGCGGACCAACCTTC
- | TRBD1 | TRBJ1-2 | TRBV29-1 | CSVPQGANYGYTF | TGCAGCGTCCCGCAGGGGGCTAACTATGGCTACACCTTC
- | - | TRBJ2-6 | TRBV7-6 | CASSSPRAGLSSGANVLTF | TGTGCCAGCAGCTCCCCTAGGGCAGGGCTAAGCTCTGGGGCCAACGTCCTGACTTTC
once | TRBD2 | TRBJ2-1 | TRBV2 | CASSKGLAGGKSNEQFF | TGTGCCAGCAGTAAAGGACTAGCGGGAGGAAAGAGCAATGAGCAGTTCTTC
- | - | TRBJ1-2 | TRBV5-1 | CASSLAQWQINYGYTF | TGCGCCAGCAGCTTGGCCCAATGGCAAATTAACTATGGCTACACCTTC
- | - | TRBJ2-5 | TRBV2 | CASSEDGQIQETQYF | TGTGCCAGCAGTGAAGATGGGCAGATACAAGAGACCCAGTACTTC
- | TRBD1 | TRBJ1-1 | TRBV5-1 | CASSLDLGQVNTEAFF | TGCGCCAGCAGCTTGGATTTGGGACAGGTGAACACTGAAGCTTTCTTT
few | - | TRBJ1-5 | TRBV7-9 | CASSLGVGQNQPQHF | TGTGCCAGCAGCTTAGGAGTGGGCCAGAATCAGCCCCAGCATTTT
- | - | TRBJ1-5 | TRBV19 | CASSMGPRQGGGQPQHF | TGTGCCAGTAGTATGGGACCGCGGCAGGGAGGCGGTCAGCCCCAGCATTTT
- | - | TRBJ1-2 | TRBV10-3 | CAIQGHLGYTF | TGTGCCATTCAAGGACACCTAGGCTACACCTTC
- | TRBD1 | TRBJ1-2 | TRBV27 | CASSLRTGTYGYTF | TGTGCCAGCAGCCTTAGGACAGGGACTTATGGCTACACCTTC
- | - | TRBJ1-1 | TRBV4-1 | CASSLQGSTEAFF | TGCGCCAGCAGCCTTCAGGGTAGCACTGAAGCTTTCTTT
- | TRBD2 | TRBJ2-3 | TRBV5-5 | CASSVQGLAGTDTQYF | TGTGCCAGCAGCGTACAGGGACTAGCGGGGACAGATACGCAGTATTTT
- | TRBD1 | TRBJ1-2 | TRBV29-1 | CSVVRPGQGALDGYTF | TGCAGCGTTGTAAGACCGGGACAGGGGGCTTTAGATGGCTACACCTTC
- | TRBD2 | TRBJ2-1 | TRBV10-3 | CAISDGERGGYNEQFF | TGTGCCATCAGTGATGGGGAGCGGGGGGGCTACAATGAGCAGTTCTTC
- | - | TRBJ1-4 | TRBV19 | CASSPDSNEKLFF | TGTGCCAGTAGTCCCGACAGTAATGAAAAACTGTTTTTT
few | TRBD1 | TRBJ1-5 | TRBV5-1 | CASSAGQGSNQPQHF | TGCGCCAGCAGCGCGGGACAGGGTAGCAATCAGCCCCAGCATTTT
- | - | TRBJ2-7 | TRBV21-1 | CASGSQGNLSYEQYF | TGTGCCAGCGGAAGTCAGGGGAACCTCTCCTACGAGCAGTACTTC
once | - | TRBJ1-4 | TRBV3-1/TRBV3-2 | CASSHAGINEKLFF | TGTGCCAGCAGCCACGCGGGAATTAATGAAAAACTGTTTTTT
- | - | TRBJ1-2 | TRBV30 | CAWSDFGWGQWGYTF | TGTGCCTGGAGTGACTTCGGGTGGGGGCAGTGGGGCTACACCTTC
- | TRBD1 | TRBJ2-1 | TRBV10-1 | CASSESMGQGSNEQFF | TGCGCCAGCAGTGAGTCGATGGGACAGGGGAGCAATGAGCAGTTCTTC
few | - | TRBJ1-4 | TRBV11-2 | CASSLSIGTANEKLFF | TGTGCCAGCAGCTTATCGATTGGTACGGCTAATGAAAAACTGTTTTTT
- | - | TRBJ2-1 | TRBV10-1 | CASSDLDNEQFF | TGCGCCAGCAGTGATTTAGACAATGAGCAGTTCTTC
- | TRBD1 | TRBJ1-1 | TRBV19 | CASNPRDRGLMNTEAFF | TGTGCCAGTAACCCTAGGGACAGGGGCCTCATGAACACTGAAGCTTTCTTT
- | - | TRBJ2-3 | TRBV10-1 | CASSESKLGADTQYF | TGCGCCAGCAGTGAGTCAAAGCTAGGGGCAGATACGCAGTATTTT